One sample yielded the 18 T cell receptor beta chains listed below, sequenced in a study of tumor-infiltrating lymphocytes in primary liver carcinoma. It was from approximately 20-30 mg of unsorted bulk tissue that RNA and DNA were co-extracted. Starting from 450 to 500 ng of total RNA, TCR beta cDNA was produced with a primer in the constant region. Slightly modified ARM-PCR served as the procedure for the TCR beta libraries. These libraries came from three rounds of nested multiplex PCR. PCR rounds one and two used TRBV1-TRBV30 forward primers with a C-beta reverse primer for 10 cycles each. MiXCR, run by TCRdb on the multiplex PCR reads, gives a single entry per CDR3 protein. The repertoire holds 25,000 to 35,000 distinct CDR3 sequences, 71% seen once, with about 30% in the top ten. The sequencing input was liver tumor tissue from sampling region 3. Subset denoted: tumor region T3, left-lateral pole. The receptors were sampled from a woman aged 30 to 39 with primary liver carcinoma and hepatitis B virus infection.

This clonotype occurred once. One junction end disagrees with the germline gene, perhaps due to a read error. The rearrangement joins TRBV6-5 to TRBJ2-2; D remains ambiguous. The CDR3 is 15 amino acids. Germline CDR1 and CDR2: MNHEY and SVGAGI. DNA of the CDR3: TGTGACAGCAATCCGCGGATACGGTTCACCGGGGAGCTGTTTTTT. Its translation: CDSNPRIRFTGELFF.

In the case of this clonotype: Just one base apart from a much larger clone, this may be a read error. This chain uses TRBV10-3 with TRBJ2-3, with D possibly TRBD2 on 6 matching bases. Looked up from germline, CDR1 is ENHRY and CDR2 is SYGVKD. The CDR3 runs to 19 residues. The V and J ends lost 6 bases and 0 bases respectively, with 25 bases between them. The CDR3 region is CAISSPNELPGTSTDTQYF. The CDR3, as DNA: TGTGCCATCAGCTCTCCTAACGAACTACCTGGGACTAGCACAGATACGCAGTATTTT.

As to this clonotype: A much larger clone differs by one base, so this may be a read error. This CDR3 is missing its conserved last phenylalanine or tryptophan, likely due to a read error. This rearrangement joins TRBV11-1 to TRBJ1-1; tentatively, D is TRBD1 (6 bases). The CDR3 has 14 residues. The V end lost 3 bases, the J end lost 5 bases, and 13 bases lay between the germline ends. Germline-derived CDR1 and CDR2 are SGHAT and FQDESV (reference sequence). This CDR3 is CASSFGRGGTEAFS. CDR3 DNA: TGTGCCAGCAGCTTCGGCAGGGGAGGAACTGAAGCTTTCTCT.

Notes on this clonotype: The junction departs from the called germline gene at one end, perhaps through a read error. The V call is TRBV28, the J call TRBJ2-7; unclear D gene. CDR1 and CDR2 from the germline V gene are MDHEN and SYDVKM. The CDR3 length is 13 residues. Written as DNA, the CDR3 is TGTGTCAGCATTTTCCGGTATCTGTCGGAGCAGTACTTC. Translated, it gives CVSIFRYLSEQYF.

By share, this clonotype counts as medium-sized (0.01 to 0.1%). The chain links TRBV11-2 to TRBJ2-3; D uncertain. The CDR3 sequence is 12 residues long. V was pared by 5 bases and J by 6 bases, with 9 bases between. CDR1 and CDR2 from the germline V gene are SGHAT and FQNNGV. The CDR3, as DNA: TGTGCCAGCAGCCCCTGGGCGGATACGCAGTATTTT. It encodes CASSPWADTQYF.

This clonotype was counted only a few times. Compared with germline, one end of the junction differs, possibly owing to a read error. The chain's CDR3 is CTSRPETAYGYTF. As DNA, the CDR3 is TGTACCAGCAGACCCGAGACGGCCTATGGCTACACCTTC. V gene TRBV12-3 or TRBV12-4 combines with J gene TRBJ1-2; D remains unclear. The CDR3 covers 13 residues.

This clonotype came up many times. This chain joins TRBV7-9 and TRBJ1-4; D not certain. CDR3 length: 12 amino acids. V was clipped by 5 bases and J by 3 bases, with 4 bases between them. Germline CDR1 and CDR2: SEHNR and FQNEAQ (reference sequence). In DNA, the CDR3 is TGTGCCAGCAGCAATCCTAATGAAAAACTGTTTTTT. It encodes CASSNPNEKLFF.

This chain joins TRBV5-6 and TRBJ2-3, with a weak D call TRBD2 (5 bases). The CDR3 has 12 residues. CDR1 is SGHDT, CDR2 YYEEEE, per germline. The CDR3 protein is CFSSSRADTQYF. The CDR3 nucleotides are TGTTTCAGCAGCTCGAGGGCAGATACGCAGTATTTT.

As to this clonotype: This likely comes from a read error, as the CDR3 has no conserved phenylalanine or tryptophan at its end. The chain combines TRBV11-2 with TRBJ2-3; 7 nucleotides align to TRBD1. CDR1 is SGHAT, CDR2 FQNNGV, per germline. The CDR3 covers 16 residues. CDR3 protein: CASSRTRQGRGDTQYL. CDR3 coding DNA: TGTGCTAGCAGTCGGACGCGACAGGGAAGGGGAGATACGCAGTATCTT.

The gene calls are TRBV5-6 and TRBJ2-3; D is perhaps TRBD1 or TRBD2 (5 bases each). V was pared by 0 bases and J by 0 bases, with 20 bases between. The CDR3 runs to 19 residues. The V gene's germline CDR1 is SGHDT and CDR2 YYEEEE. The DNA of the CDR3 is TGTGCCAGCAGCTTGGCCGGATCTGTAAGGGACGCCAGCACAGATACGCAGTATTTT. It encodes CASSLAGSVRDASTDTQYF.

The chain carries TRBV2 and TRBJ1-2, with 7 bases matching TRBD1. The CDR3 contains 15 residues. Germline V gene data show CDR1 as SNHLY and CDR2 as FYNNEI. V trimming: 3 bases; J trimming: 6 bases; junction bases outside the gene matches: 10. The CDR3 bases are TGTGCCAGCAGTGAGACCTCACAGGGGAACAATGGCTACACCTTC. It encodes CASSETSQGNNGYTF.

Concerning this clonotype itself: The CDR3 ends on some other residue instead of the conserved phenylalanine or tryptophan, so this is likely a read error. This chain connects TRBV6-5 to TRBJ2-2; 8 nucleotides align to TRBD1. CDR3 size: 15 residues. The germline gives CDR1 MNHEY, CDR2 SVGAGI. The DNA of the CDR3 is TGTGCCGGCAGTCCGCGGACAGGGTTCTCCGGGGAGCTGTTTCTT. Translating it yields CAGSPRTGFSGELFL.

As for this clonotype: In this CDR3 the conserved last residue, phenylalanine or tryptophan, is missing, so a read error is likely. The V gene is TRBV11-2, the J gene TRBJ2-3; D is unclear. CDR3 length: 13 residues. From germline, CDR1 is SGHAT and CDR2 FQNNGV. CDR3: CASSIDRRDTQYC. The CDR3 DNA is TGTGCCAGCAGCATAGATCGAAGAGATACGCAGTATTGT.

As for this clonotype: Germline and junction disagree at one end, which may indicate a read error. The chain couples TRBV5-6 to TRBJ2-3, with a weak D call TRBD2 (6 bases). Germline loops: CDR1 SGHDT, CDR2 YYEEEE. This CDR3 spans 14 amino acids. The CDR3: CASSRRAITDTHYF. In nucleotides, the CDR3 is TGTGCCAGCAGCCGGAGGGCGATTACAGATACGCATTATTTT.

On this clonotype itself: No conserved phenylalanine or tryptophan ends this CDR3, so it is likely a read error. The chain has TRBV28 and TRBJ1-2; no clear D. Germline loops: CDR1 MDHEN, CDR2 SYDVKM. The CDR3 consists of 11 residues. Deletions cut 3 bases from V and 8 bases from J, with 7 bases between. CDR3: CASSLRRGYTL. The CDR3 DNA sequence: TGTGCCAGCAGTTTGAGGAGGGGCTACACCTTA.

Worth noting for this clonotype: This CDR3 is missing its conserved last phenylalanine or tryptophan, likely due to a read error. The chain is built from TRBV12-3 or TRBV12-4 and TRBJ1-1, with TRBD1 as a possible D gene (6 bases). Trimming left V 5 bases short and J 6 bases short, with 25 bases between. The CDR3 is 17 residues long. In DNA, the CDR3 is TGTGCCAGCAGTCAACTCTTCCAGGGGAAGGGGGGGGCTGAAGCTTTCCTT. It translates to CASSQLFQGKGGAEAFL.

This clonotype was found many times. Germline is not matched at one junction end, which may reflect a read error. The gene calls are TRBV11-2 and TRBJ1-2; weak D call: TRBD1 (6 bases). Germline V gene sequence: CDR1 SGHAT, CDR2 FQNNGV. The CDR3 has 15 amino acids. As DNA, the CDR3 is TGTACCAGCAGCTTAACAATACAGGGAGATGGTGGCTACACCTTC. Protein product: CTSSLTIQGDGGYTF.

To note about this clonotype: Here the CDR3 omits its conserved ending phenylalanine or tryptophan, so a read error is the likely source. V usage is TRBV9 and J usage is TRBJ1-1; D is unresolved. V lost 0 bases and J lost 4, with 10 bases in between. The germline V gene has CDR1 SGDLS and CDR2 YYNGEE. This CDR3 region has 14 residues. The CDR3 loop is CASSVAHPGTEAFL. The CDR3 DNA reads as TGTGCCAGCAGCGTAGCCCACCCGGGCACTGAAGCTTTCCTT.